The rows below give T cell receptor beta chains drawn from one sample of a study of T cell responses to AZD1222 COVID-19 vaccine. TCRdb keeps only in-frame clones here, not all; method: immunoSEQ multiplex PCR. This sample has 100,000 to 150,000 clones; around nine tenths occur once, and the top ten carry over 8.5%. Sequencing was performed on peripheral blood, taken on day 0 of MenACWY control vaccination. All receptors derive from an adult in good health. CDR3s include the opening cysteine and the closing phenylalanine or tryptophan. A D gene is named only where the DNA matches it firmly. A clone size is listed for some rows: how often the clone was seen (once, few, many), or a class if it is expanded.

clone size	V gene	D gene	J gene	CDR3 DNA	CDR3 protein
-	TRBV24-1	TRBD1	TRBJ2-1	TGTGCCACCAGTGATTTCGGACAGGGGGCTAATGAGCAGTTCTTC	CATSDFGQGANEQFF
-	TRBV10-3	TRBD1	TRBJ1-2	TGTGCCGTCTCAGGGGGCGCGAACTATGGCTACACCTTC	CAVSGGANYGYTF
-	TRBV23-1	-	TRBJ1-3	TGCGCCAGCAGTCAATCGGCCTCTGGAAACACCATATATTTT	CASSQSASGNTIYF
-	TRBV9	-	TRBJ2-5	TGTGCCAGCAGCGCCTTCCCCCTGCGAGAGACCCAGTACTTC	CASSAFPLRETQYF
-	TRBV7-6	-	TRBJ1-4	TGTGCCAGCAGCTCCGGCCGGACTTATGCAACTAATGAAAAACTGTTTTTT	CASSSGRTYATNEKLFF
-	TRBV7-9	-	TRBJ2-1	TGTGCCAGCCGGAAAACGAACCACAATGAGCAGTTCTTC	CASRKTNHNEQFF
-	TRBV10-3	TRBD1	TRBJ2-5	TGTGCCATCAGGGGGGACAGGGGAGAGACCCAGTACTTC	CAIRGDRGETQYF
-	TRBV7-2	-	TRBJ1-5	TGTGCCAGCAGCTTAGGGAGGGAATGGCCCCAGCATTTT	CASSLGREWPQHF
-	TRBV11-2	-	TRBJ1-1	TGTGCCAGCAGCTTAGAGGTAGTTAGGAGTACTGAAGCTTTCTTT	CASSLEVVRSTEAFF
-	TRBV7-9	-	TRBJ1-5	TGTGCCAGCAGCTTAGGGGCCGGCAGGGGCCGTTATAGCAATCAGCCCCAGCATTTT	CASSLGAGRGRYSNQPQHF
-	TRBV19	-	TRBJ2-7	TGTGCCAGTAGTTTACAGGGCCTTGAGAACGAGCAGTACTTC	CASSLQGLENEQYF
once	TRBV6-5	-	TRBJ1-1	TGTGCCACCGGGAGGTGGGAAAACACTGAAGCTTTCTTT	CATGRWENTEAFF
-	TRBV7-8	TRBD1	TRBJ2-7	TGTGCCAGCAGCCGGCCCGGGACAGGGGCCTACGAGCAGTACTTC	CASSRPGTGAYEQYF
-	TRBV19	TRBD2	TRBJ2-3	TGTGCCAGTAGTATGACAACAGCGGGAGGCACAGATACGCAGTATTTT	CASSMTTAGGTDTQYF
few	TRBV4-2	-	TRBJ2-1	TGTGCCAGCAGCCAAGATGGGAGGCGCTCCTACAATGAGCAGTTCTTC	CASSQDGRRSYNEQFF
-	TRBV9	-	TRBJ1-1	TGTGCCAGCAGCGTAGCTAATAGGGGGGAAGCTTTCTTT	CASSVANRGEAFF
-	TRBV18	-	TRBJ1-2	TGTGCCAGCTCCCGGGACATCATCAACTATGGCTACACCTTC	CASSRDIINYGYTF
-	TRBV9	-	TRBJ2-7	TGTGCCAGCAGCGTAGTTACGGGGGACGAGCAGTACTTC	CASSVVTGDEQYF
-	TRBV27	TRBD2	TRBJ2-1	TGTGCCAGCAGTGTAGCGGGAGTTGGTAACAATGAGCAGTTCTTC	CASSVAGVGNNEQFF
-	TRBV12-3/TRBV12-4	-	TRBJ1-5	TGTGCCAGCAGCCGGACAAGGGATCAGCCCCAGCATTTT	CASSRTRDQPQHF
once	TRBV28	-	TRBJ1-2	TGTGCCAGCACAGGGACTAACTACTATGGCTACACCTTC	CASTGTNYYGYTF
-	TRBV5-1	TRBD2	TRBJ2-5	TGCGCCAGCAGCCCCTTAGCGGGAGATGGAGAGACCCAGTACTTC	CASSPLAGDGETQYF
-	TRBV5-8	TRBD2	TRBJ2-7	TGTGCCAGCAGTCTAGCGGGACCGTCCTACGAGCAGTACTTC	CASSLAGPSYEQYF
-	TRBV11-2	TRBD1	TRBJ2-1	TGTGCCAGCACCGACAGGGAGAATGAGCAGTTCTTC	CASTDRENEQFF
-	TRBV5-1	TRBD1	TRBJ2-7	TGCGCCAGCAGCTTGATGGGACAGGAGTCCTACGAGCAGTACTTC	CASSLMGQESYEQYF
-	TRBV21-1	-	TRBJ1-2	TGTGCCAGCGTAGGAAGTGGGGGCTTATGTCTGTGTGGCTACACCTTC	CASVGSGGLCLCGYTF
once	TRBV6-5	-	TRBJ1-6	TGTGCCAGCAGTTTTAGCAGGGTTCAGGTCACCCTCCACTTT	CASSFSRVQVTLHF
-	TRBV5-6	TRBD1	TRBJ1-2	TGTGCCAGCAGCTCGCCGTCTGACAGGGGGTACGGCTACACCTTC	CASSSPSDRGYGYTF
-	TRBV21-1	-	TRBJ1-6	TGTGCCAGCAGCGGGGGGCGGGACAGATATTCACCCCTCCACTTT	CASSGGRDRYSPLHF
-	TRBV12-3/TRBV12-4	-	TRBJ1-1	TGTGCCAGCAGTTGGATGAACACTGAAGCTTTCTTT	CASSWMNTEAFF
-	TRBV9	-	TRBJ2-1	TGTGCCAGCAGCGTAGGACTCCCTCCCGAAAATGAGCAGTTCTTC	CASSVGLPPENEQFF
-	TRBV24-1	TRBD2	TRBJ2-1	TGTGCCACCAGTGATACGGGGACTAGCGGGTACAATGAGCAGTTCTTC	CATSDTGTSGYNEQFF
-	TRBV5-8	-	TRBJ1-2	TGTGCCAGCAGCTTGGGAGGACAGCGGTACTATGGCTACACCTTC	CASSLGGQRYYGYTF
-	TRBV7-8	-	TRBJ2-1	TGTGCCAGCTGCGTATTTGGAGTTAGGGGCTCCTACAATGAGCAGTTCTTC	CASCVFGVRGSYNEQFF
few	TRBV11-1	-	TRBJ2-5	TGTGCCAGCAGCTTAGGGACAAACCAAGAGACCCAGTACTTC	CASSLGTNQETQYF
-	TRBV11-3	-	TRBJ2-4	TGTGCCAGCAGCTCCACCCCGACAGTAGCCAAAAACATTCAGTACTTC	CASSSTPTVAKNIQYF
-	TRBV12-3/TRBV12-4	TRBD1	TRBJ2-2	TGTGCCAGCAGTCAGGGGGCCGGGGAGCTGTTTTTT	CASSQGAGELFF
-	TRBV11-1	TRBD1	TRBJ2-7	TGTGCCAGCAGCTTAGAACAGGGGAACTACGAGCAGTACTTC	CASSLEQGNYEQYF
-	TRBV12-3/TRBV12-4	TRBD2	TRBJ2-7	TGTGCCAGCAGTTTCTCGGGGGGCGAGCAGTACTTC	CASSFSGGEQYF
-	TRBV5-5	TRBD1	TRBJ1-3	TGTGCCAGCAGCTTGGATACCGGGACAGGGGTTAGCTCTGGAAACACCATATATTTT	CASSLDTGTGVSSGNTIYF
-	TRBV7-8	-	TRBJ2-1	TGTGCCAGCAGCTTAGGACAGCTACTAAACAATGAGCAGTTCTTC	CASSLGQLLNNEQFF
once	TRBV30	-	TRBJ2-7	TGTGCCTGGAGAAGCGGACGGATGTCCTACGAGCAGTACTTC	CAWRSGRMSYEQYF
-	TRBV7-9	-	TRBJ2-7	TGTGCCAGCACTCCCCGCGGCGCACTCTACGAGCAGTACTTC	CASTPRGALYEQYF
-	TRBV27	-	TRBJ1-5	TGTGCCAGCAGTTCGACAGAGTATAGCAATCAGCCCCAGCATTTT	CASSSTEYSNQPQHF
-	TRBV2	TRBD2	TRBJ2-3	TGTGCCAGCAGTGAAGTGAGGACTAGCGGGAGCACAGATACGCAGTATTTT	CASSEVRTSGSTDTQYF
few	TRBV6-5	-	TRBJ1-1	TGTGCCAGCAGTTACAACGACAGGAACACTGAAGCTTTCTTT	CASSYNDRNTEAFF
-	TRBV9	-	TRBJ1-1	TGTGCCAGCAGCGTAGTACTAGAGGACACTGAAGCTTTCTTT	CASSVVLEDTEAFF
-	TRBV6-1	-	TRBJ2-5	TGTGCCAGCAGTGAAGGGGGGCTAGCTGAAGAGACCCAGTACTTC	CASSEGGLAEETQYF
few	TRBV28	TRBD2	TRBJ2-5	TGTGCCAGCAGTCTGGCCGGGACTAGCGGGAGTTGGAGGGACTTC	CASSLAGTSGSWRDF